These T cell receptor beta chains were read from a single sample in a study of cytomegalovirus exposure and HLA in healthy donors. The protocol was immunoSEQ multiplex PCR, while the TCRdb copy is restricted to in-frame clones and leaves out a portion. This table has 160,000 or so clones, around 79% appearing once. Material: PBMCs. These receptors all stem from a middle-aged man in good health and CMV-seronegative. CDR3s include the opening cysteine and the closing phenylalanine or tryptophan. The D gene is left open where the match is weak. Rows give clone size only sometimes, using once, few, many, or a class for an expanded clone.

NA,TRBJ2-1,TRBV6-1,NA,CASSEELSSYNEQFF,TGTGCCAGCAGTGAAGAGTTGAGCTCCTACAATGAGCAGTTCTTC
NA,TRBJ2-4,TRBV7-9,NA,CASAKNSQYF,TGTGCCAGCGCCAAAAACAGTCAGTACTTC
NA,TRBJ1-2,TRBV2,NA,CASSEGQDYGYTF,TGTGCCAGCAGTGAAGGGCAGGACTATGGCTACACCTTC
NA,TRBJ2-1,TRBV10-3,once,CAISESSGYSYNEQFF,TGTGCCATCAGTGAGTCTAGCGGATACTCCTACAATGAGCAGTTCTTC
NA,TRBJ1-2,TRBV28,NA,CASSSQGSPNYGYTF,TGTGCCAGCAGTAGCCAGGGCAGTCCAAACTATGGCTACACCTTC
NA,TRBJ1-5,TRBV15,NA,CATSRGNFDSHQPQHF,TGTGCCACCAGCAGAGGGAATTTCGACAGTCATCAGCCCCAGCATTTT
TRBD1,TRBJ1-5,TRBV6-5,few,CASSSGGWQPQHF,TGTGCCAGCAGTTCAGGGGGCTGGCAGCCCCAGCATTTT
TRBD1,TRBJ2-2,TRBV6-4,once,CASSDSGQDFNTGELFF,TGTGCCAGCAGTGACTCCGGACAGGATTTTAACACCGGGGAGCTGTTTTTT
TRBD2,TRBJ2-7,TRBV6-5,NA,CASSRTSGSYEQYF,TGTGCCAGCAGTAGAACTAGCGGGAGCTACGAGCAGTACTTC
NA,TRBJ1-3,TRBV27,NA,CTSRGLGSGNTIYF,TGTACCAGCAGGGGACTGGGCTCTGGAAACACCATATATTTT
TRBD1,TRBJ2-4,TRBV6-5,NA,CASRRDRGNSQYF,TGTGCCAGCAGGAGGGACAGGGGAAACAGTCAGTACTTC
NA,TRBJ2-1,TRBV10-1,once,CASSEFQIRVCPNEQFF,TGCGCCAGCAGTGAGTTCCAGATCCGGGTGTGTCCCAATGAGCAGTTCTTC
NA,TRBJ2-3,TRBV21-1,NA,CASSKPKAGLRTDTQYF,TGTGCCAGCAGCAAACCCAAAGCGGGGCTGCGCACAGATACGCAGTATTTT
TRBD2,TRBJ2-5,TRBV6-1,NA,CASGGVAVETQYF,TGTGCCAGCGGGGGGGTAGCCGTGGAGACCCAGTACTTC
TRBD2,TRBJ2-2,TRBV5-1,NA,CASSLATSGYTGELFF,TGCGCCAGCAGCTTGGCTACTAGCGGATACACCGGGGAGCTGTTTTTT
TRBD2,TRBJ2-5,TRBV2,NA,CASSEAELAGVETQYF,TGTGCCAGCAGTGAAGCCGAGCTAGCGGGAGTAGAGACCCAGTACTTC
TRBD1,TRBJ2-1,TRBV14,NA,CASSRQGSGEQFF,TGTGCCAGCAGCCGACAGGGTTCGGGTGAGCAGTTCTTC
TRBD1,TRBJ1-2,TRBV4-1,NA,CASSQGSGQQHGYTF,TGCGCCAGCAGCCAAGGCTCGGGACAGCAACATGGCTACACCTTC
TRBD2,TRBJ2-3,TRBV7-9,NA,CASSYLGLAEHTDTQYF,TGTGCCAGCAGCTACCTAGGACTAGCGGAACACACAGATACGCAGTATTTT
NA,TRBJ1-3,TRBV19,NA,CASSYQAGSTIYF,TGTGCCAGTAGTTACCAGGCTGGGAGCACCATATATTTT
NA,TRBJ1-5,TRBV10-3,NA,CAISKDRPGPQHF,TGTGCCATCAGTAAGGACAGACCAGGGCCCCAGCATTTT
TRBD2,TRBJ2-7,TRBV2,NA,CASTPGTSTYEQYF,TGTGCCAGCACCCCGGGGACTAGCACCTACGAGCAGTACTTC
TRBD1,TRBJ2-1,TRBV7-6,once,CASRPGQGYNEQFF,TGTGCCAGCAGACCGGGACAGGGCTACAATGAGCAGTTCTTC
NA,TRBJ1-5,TRBV19,few,CASSRIGESNQPQHF,TGTGCCAGTAGTCGGATCGGAGAGTCCAATCAGCCCCAGCATTTT
NA,TRBJ2-2,TRBV18,NA,CASSPRNTGELFF,TGTGCCAGCTCACCCAGAAACACCGGGGAGCTGTTTTTT
TRBD1,TRBJ1-5,TRBV7-9,NA,CASSLGTGRPSNQPQHF,TGTGCCAGCAGCTTAGGGACAGGGAGGCCCAGCAATCAGCCCCAGCATTTT
NA,TRBJ1-4,TRBV6-1,NA,CASSEERGRNEKLFF,TGTGCCAGCAGTGAAGAAAGGGGTCGAAATGAAAAACTGTTTTTT
NA,TRBJ2-7,TRBV5-1,NA,CASSLQTGTRGTYEQYF,TGCGCCAGCAGCTTGCAAACCGGGACACGCGGCACCTACGAGCAGTACTTC
NA,TRBJ2-5,TRBV5-1,NA,CASSGEGETQYF,TGCGCCAGCAGCGGAGAGGGAGAGACCCAGTACTTC
TRBD2,TRBJ2-3,TRBV7-9,NA,CASSLWLAGTDTQYF,TGTGCCAGCAGCTTATGGCTAGCGGGCACAGATACGCAGTATTTT
NA,TRBJ2-5,TRBV14,few,CASSPDSDQVTQYF,TGTGCCAGCAGCCCTGACAGTGATCAAGTGACCCAGTACTTC
TRBD1,TRBJ2-3,TRBV18,NA,CASSPLGTGVRDTQYF,TGTGCCAGCTCACCACTGGGGACAGGGGTACGAGATACGCAGTATTTT
NA,TRBJ2-3,TRBV14,NA,CASSQGRSTDTQYF,TGTGCCAGCAGCCAGGGGAGAAGCACAGATACGCAGTATTTT
NA,TRBJ1-6,TRBV6-5,few,CASSYLTRGTQTPHF,TGTGCCAGCAGTTATCTCACACGAGGGACTCAAACCCCCCACTTT
TRBD1,TRBJ1-2,TRBV27,NA,CASSQRDRGDYGYTF,TGTGCCAGCAGTCAAAGGGACAGGGGGGACTATGGCTACACCTTC
NA,TRBJ2-1,TRBV7-2,few,CASSLGPFRGGGGNEQFF,TGTGCCAGCAGCTTAGGACCGTTTAGGGGGGGCGGGGGCAATGAGCAGTTCTTC
TRBD1,TRBJ1-2,TRBV6-1,NA,CASSASGGGYGYTF,TGTGCCAGCAGTGCATCAGGGGGCGGCTATGGCTACACCTTC
TRBD1,TRBJ2-7,TRBV10-3,NA,CAIRDAGTGAYEQYF,TGTGCCATCAGGGATGCCGGGACAGGGGCTTACGAGCAGTACTTC
NA,TRBJ2-1,TRBV12-5,NA,CASGSDPGHYNEQFF,TGTGCTAGTGGTTCTGACCCGGGACATTACAATGAGCAGTTCTTC
NA,TRBJ2-3,TRBV20-1,NA,CSARGPGEQYF,TGCAGTGCTAGGGGGCCAGGGGAGCAGTATTTT
NA,TRBJ2-7,TRBV7-9,NA,CSSSLVPTSRHEQYF,TGTTCCAGCAGCTTAGTTCCTACCTCGCGCCACGAGCAGTACTTC